These 13 T cell receptor beta chains were sequenced from one sample in a study of CD8 T cells in Susac syndrome. After extraction with the RNeasy kit, 0.5 to 1 ug of the RNA was reverse transcribed using random hexamers. TCRdb recomputed calls from the immunoSEQ multiplex PCR reads with MiXCR, one row per CDR3 protein. Found here are about 120,000 distinct CDR3 sequences, about nine tenths of them singletons; the top ten hold about 0.14%. The sample consisted of CD4+ T cells from PBMCs. These receptors were obtained from a human donor in good health.

Only one count was recorded for this clonotype. The chain joins TRBV5-1 to TRBJ1-1; no firm D call. There are 15 residues in the CDR3. Trimming removed 0 bases from V and 1 base from J, with 10 bases in between. Germline loops: CDR1 SGHRS, CDR2 YFSETQ. The CDR3 region is CASSLDGRPNTEAFF. The CDR3 bases are TGCGCCAGCAGCTTGGATGGCAGACCGAACACTGAAGCTTTCTTT.

The rearrangement links TRBV6-4 to TRBJ2-1, with TRBD2 matching over 11 bases. From germline, CDR1 is MRHNA and CDR2 SNTAGT. The CDR3 runs 19 residues. V shed 5 bases, J shed 0 bases, and the junction held 12 bases outside the gene matches. The CDR3 spells CASSRTSGSGFSSYNEQFF. Written as DNA, the CDR3 is TGTGCCAGCAGTCGCACTAGCGGGAGTGGGTTTAGCTCCTACAATGAGCAGTTCTTC.

The CDR3 bases are TGTGCCAGCGTAGGACAGGGCCCTTCCTCAGGCACTGAAGCTTTCTTT. As protein: CASVGQGPSSGTEAFF. The chain has TRBV7-2 and TRBJ1-1; 8 bases match TRBD1. V dropped 8 bases and J dropped 4; count of bases not matched to a gene: 15. CDR3 length: 16 amino acids. CDR1 and CDR2 from the germline V gene are SGHTA and FQGNSA.

The J gene is TRBJ1-3, the V gene TRBV5-1; D is unclear. CDR1 SGHRS and CDR2 YFSETQ come from the germline V gene. Trimming took off 2 bases at V and 2 bases at J, with 5 bases between the two ends. This CDR3 region has 13 residues. The CDR3 loop is CASSFGPGNTIYF. The DNA for the CDR3 is TGCGCCAGCAGCTTCGGACCTGGAAACACCATATATTTT.

The genes are TRBV5-1 and TRBJ2-2; 8 bases match TRBD1. The CDR3 covers 16 residues. Germline V gives CDR1 SGHRS, CDR2 YFSETQ. The junction had 7 bases not matched to a gene; V was cut back by 4 bases and J by 2 bases. In nucleotides, the CDR3 is TGCGCCAGCAGCCCGCGACAGGGGACCAACACCGGGGAGCTGTTTTTT. As protein: CASSPRQGTNTGELFF.

The chain is built from TRBV4-2 and TRBJ2-7; tentatively, D is TRBD1 or TRBD2 (6 bases each). V dropped 7 bases and J dropped 4 bases, with 17 bases sitting between them. There are 14 residues in the CDR3. Germline V gives CDR1 LGHNA, CDR2 YNFKEQ. Here the CDR3 reads CASTPSRGRYEQYF. For the CDR3, the DNA is TGTGCCAGCACCCCCTCCCGGGGGCGATACGAGCAGTACTTC.

J is TRBJ1-2 and V is TRBV24-1; tentatively, D is TRBD1 (6 bases). The CDR3 contains 14 residues. The germline V gene encodes CDR1 KGHDR and CDR2 SFDVKD. Trimming shortened V by 5 bases and J by 2 bases, and 11 bases separated the two germline ends. CDR3 sequence reads: CATSAPDRNYGYTF. The CDR3, as DNA: TGTGCCACCAGTGCCCCGGACAGAAACTATGGCTACACCTTC.

The V gene is TRBV27, the J gene TRBJ2-1; a weak D match, TRBD2 (5 bases). The ends were cut back, 1 base at V and 4 bases at J, with 11 bases in the middle. CDR3 length equals 15 residues. Germline-derived CDR1 and CDR2 are MNHEY and SMNVEV (reference sequence). The CDR3 is CASSLYRGKYNEQFF. In nucleotides, the CDR3 is TGTGCCAGCAGTTTATATCGGGGAAAGTACAATGAGCAGTTCTTC.

This chain connects TRBV30 to TRBJ2-2, with 7 bases fitting TRBD1. The CDR3 sequence is 14 residues long. CDR1 GTSNPN and CDR2 SVGIG come from the germline V gene (reference sequence). The V and J ends lost 5 bases and 5 bases, in that order; junction bases with no gene match: 8. CDR3 nucleotide sequence: TGTGCCTGGGGGAGAACACAGGGGACCGGGGAGCTGTTTTTT. This codes for CAWGRTQGTGELFF.

J is TRBJ2-2 and V is TRBV29-1; the D is unclear. Germline values: CDR1 SQVTM, CDR2 ANQGSEA. Between the trimmed V and J ends, which lost 4 bases and 1 base, there was a span of 10 bases. This CDR3 has 14 residues. The CDR3 DNA reads as TGCAGCGTTGCTTGGCGTAGGAACACCGGGGAGCTGTTTTTT. As protein: CSVAWRRNTGELFF.

The chain is built from TRBV5-1 and TRBJ2-7, with D maybe TRBD1 (5 bases). CDR3 length: 16 amino acids. The germline gives CDR1 SGHRS, CDR2 YFSETQ. The V end was cut by 1 base, the J end by 4 bases, with 18 bases between. CDR3 coding DNA: TGCGCCAGCAGCTTGAACGGCCCCTCAGGGCAATACGAGCAGTACTTC. Amino acids: CASSLNGPSGQYEQYF.

This chain joins TRBV12-5 and TRBJ1-3; maybe TRBD1 (5 bases). The V gene lost 2 bases and the J gene lost 2 bases, with 7 bases spanning the gap. Germline CDR1 and CDR2: LGHNT and FRNRAP. The CDR3 runs 14 residues. CDR3 sequence reads: CASGLLGPGNTIYF. The CDR3 DNA sequence: TGTGCTAGTGGTTTGTTGGGACCTGGAAACACCATATATTTT.

The V and J genes are TRBV24-1 and TRBJ2-1, with 10 positions matching TRBD2. The ends lost 3 bases at V and 9 bases at J; junction bases unmatched: 7. The germline gives CDR1 KGHDR, CDR2 SFDVKD. The CDR3 runs 15 residues. The CDR3 DNA follows: TGTGCCACCAGTGATCCGGGGCTAGCGGGAGCTGAGCAGTTCTTC. Its translation is CATSDPGLAGAEQFF.